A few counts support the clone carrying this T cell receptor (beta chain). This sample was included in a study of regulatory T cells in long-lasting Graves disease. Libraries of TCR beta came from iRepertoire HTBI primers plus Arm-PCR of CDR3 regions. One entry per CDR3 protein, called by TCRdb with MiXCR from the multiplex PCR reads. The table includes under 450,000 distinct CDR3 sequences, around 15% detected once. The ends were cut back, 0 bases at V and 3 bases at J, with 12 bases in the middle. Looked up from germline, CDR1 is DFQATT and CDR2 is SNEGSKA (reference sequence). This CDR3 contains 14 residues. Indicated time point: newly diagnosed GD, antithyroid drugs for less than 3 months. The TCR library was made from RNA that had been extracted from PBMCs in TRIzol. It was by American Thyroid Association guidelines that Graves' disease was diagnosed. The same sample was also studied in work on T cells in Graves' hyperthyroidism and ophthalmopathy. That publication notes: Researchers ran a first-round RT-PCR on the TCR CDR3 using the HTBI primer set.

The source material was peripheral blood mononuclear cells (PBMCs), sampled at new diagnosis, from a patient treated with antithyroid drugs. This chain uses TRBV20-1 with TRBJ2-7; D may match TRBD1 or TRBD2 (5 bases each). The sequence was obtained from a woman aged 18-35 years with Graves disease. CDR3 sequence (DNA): TGCAGTGCTAGAGACCCCGGGACCTTCTACGAGCAGTACTTC. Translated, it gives CSARDPGTFYEQYF.